Shown below are 30 T cell receptor beta chains from a single sample sequenced in a study of OX40 agonist ivuxolimab in advanced cancers. Measured with immunoSEQ multiplex PCR; TCRdb has only the in-frame clones, and not every one. The data hold fewer than 60,000 clones, with around 85% observed a single time. Sequencing used CD4+ or CD8+ T cells sorted from blood, obtained in a trial of the OX40 agonist ivuxolimab. These receptors were taken from an adult with an advanced solid tumor such as melanoma, head and neck, liver or kidney cancer.

The chain is built from TRBV6-6 and TRBJ1-3, with D perhaps TRBD1 (5 bases). Germline assignment: CDR1 MNHNY and CDR2 SVGAGI (reference sequence). Trimming pared 5 bases from V and 0 bases from J, leaving 11 bases between. The CDR3 runs 15 residues. DNA of the CDR3: TGTGCCAGCAGTCGCGTTGGGGCCTCTGGAAACACCATATATTTT. As protein: CASSRVGASGNTIYF.

The J gene is TRBJ1-5, the V gene TRBV5-8, with D unclear. This CDR3 has 13 amino acids. Germline-derived CDR1 and CDR2 are SGHTS and YDEGEE. V was cut by 7 bases and J by 9 bases, with 17 bases left in between. The CDR3 loop is CASGEWTGRPQHF. The DNA of the CDR3 is TGTGCCAGCGGTGAATGGACTGGCAGGCCCCAGCATTTT.

This chain connects TRBV5-5 to TRBJ1-1; D is unclear. Between the trimmed V and J ends, which lost 5 bases and 2 bases, there was a span of 10 bases. CDR3 length: 13 amino acids. Germline V gives CDR1 SGHKS, CDR2 YYEKEE (reference sequence). For the CDR3, the DNA is TGTGCCAGCAGTCTTGTAATTAACACTGAAGCTTTCTTT. Translated, it gives CASSLVINTEAFF.

This chain joins TRBV11-2 and TRBJ1-4; D gene ambiguous. The V and J ends lost 0 bases and 3 bases respectively, with 8 bases between them. The length of the CDR3 is 15 residues. Germline values: CDR1 SGHAT, CDR2 FQNNGV. This chain's CDR3 is CASSLDATPNEKLFF. The CDR3, as DNA: TGTGCCAGCAGCTTAGATGCCACACCTAATGAAAAACTGTTTTTT.

The V gene is TRBV27, the J gene TRBJ2-7; 9 bases line up with TRBD1. Germline V CDR1 and CDR2: MNHEY, SMNVEV (reference sequence). V gave up 7 bases and J gave up 3 bases; unmatched junction bases: 10. This CDR3 has 15 amino acids. As DNA, the CDR3 is TGTGCCAGCACCTACTCACAGGGGGCTCTCTACGAGCAGTACTTC. It yields the protein CASTYSQGALYEQYF.

In its sample, this clone was seen once. The rearrangement links TRBV7-9 to TRBJ1-2; weak D call: TRBD1 (6 bases). The CDR3 contains 16 residues. The V gene's germline CDR1 is SEHNR and CDR2 FQNEAQ (reference sequence). With 5 bases removed from V and 2 bases from J, the gap between germline ends came to 18 bases. CDR3 sequence reads: CASSPKGGSYNYGYTF. CDR3 sequence (DNA): TGTGCCAGCAGCCCCAAGGGGGGCTCTTACAACTATGGCTACACCTTC. The variable domain in full, completed from reference TRBV7-9 and TRBJ1-2, reads DTGVSQNPRHKITKRGQNVTFRCDPISEHNRLYWYRQTLGQGPEFLTYFQNEAQLEKSRLLSDRFSAERPKGSFSTLEIQRTEQGDSAMYLCASSPKGGSYNYGYTFGSGTRLTVV.

Of note for this clone: The same CDR3 can be traced to other DNA sequences in this sample. This chain joins TRBV7-8 and TRBJ1-2, with unresolved D. CDR3 size: 14 residues. In germline, CDR1 is SGHVS, CDR2 FQNEAQ. Trimming took off 1 base at V and 1 base at J, with 7 bases between the two ends. CDR3 residues: CASSLVGVNYGYTF. For the CDR3, the DNA is TGTGCCAGCAGCTTAGTTGGTGTTAACTATGGCTACACCTTC.

On this clone: The junction shows a germline mismatch at one end, possibly a read error. This chain connects TRBV6-5 to TRBJ1-1; TRBD1 is a possible D gene (6 bases). The CDR3 spans 13 residues. Germline CDR1 and CDR2: MNHEY and SVGAGI. CDR3 sequence (DNA): TGTGCCGGCAGCCAGGGGTTGAACACTGAAGCTTTCTTT. Translating it yields CAGSQGLNTEAFF.

The rearrangement uses TRBV10-3 and TRBJ2-7, with 9 bases that match TRBD1. From germline, CDR1 is ENHRY and CDR2 SYGVKD. The CDR3 contains 15 residues. The V and J ends lost 4 bases and 4 bases, in that order; junction bases with no gene match: 8. CDR3 in DNA: TGTGCCATCAGTGCAGCAAGGACAGGGGTTTACGAGCAGTACGTC. It yields the protein CAISAARTGVYEQYV.

This chain uses TRBV28 with TRBJ1-4; no clear D gene. This CDR3 has 14 residues. Per the germline V gene, CDR1 is MDHEN and CDR2 is SYDVKM. Trimming stripped 1 base from V and 4 bases from J, with 7 bases between. The CDR3 is CASSLYRNNEKLFF. The DNA for the CDR3 is TGTGCCAGCAGTTTATACCGAAATAATGAAAAACTGTTTTTT.

This sequence joins TRBV6-5 and TRBJ2-1; D might be TRBD2 (6 bases). Germline values: CDR1 MNHEY, CDR2 SVGAGI. The CDR3 loop spans 15 amino acids. Trimming removed 4 bases at V and 7 bases at J, with 17 bases between. The CDR3 region is CASSLEGGGRNEQFF. The DNA of the CDR3 is TGTGCCAGCAGTTTGGAGGGTGGGGGTAGGAATGAGCAGTTCTTC.

The chain couples TRBV9 to TRBJ2-1; 9 bases align to TRBD1. The trim removed 2 bases at V and 9 bases at J, leaving 9 bases unmatched. Germline V gene sequence: CDR1 SGDLS, CDR2 YYNGEE. The CDR3 length is 15 residues. This CDR3 reads CASSVGQGMMFEQFF. The CDR3 nucleotides read TGTGCCAGCAGCGTGGGACAGGGTATGATGTTTGAGCAGTTCTTC.

The V call is TRBV28, the J call TRBJ2-2; D possibly corresponds to TRBD1 (6 bases). V was clipped by 6 bases and J by 4 bases, with 18 bases between them. CDR3 length: 16 amino acids. Germline V CDR1 and CDR2: MDHEN, SYDVKM. The CDR3 loop is CASSLSRGTGTGELFF. CDR3 bases: TGTGCCAGCAGCCTTTCTAGGGGGACGGGCACCGGGGAGCTGTTTTTT.

The rearrangement joins TRBV4-3 to TRBJ2-5; TRBD2 matches at 13 bases. CDR1 LGHNA and CDR2 YSLEER come from the germline V gene. The V gene end was trimmed by 0 bases and the J gene end by 4 bases; junction bases not matched to a gene: 8. The CDR3 consists of 18 residues. The CDR3 loop reads CASSQDGYGLAGVETQYF. In nucleotides, the CDR3 is TGCGCCAGCAGCCAAGATGGGTATGGACTAGCGGGGGTAGAGACCCAGTACTTC.

The V call is TRBV7-6, the J call TRBJ1-1, with D hard to call. Germline V gives CDR1 SGHVS, CDR2 FNYEAQ. V lost 3 bases and J 11 bases, leaving 22 bases between the germline ends. The CDR3 length is 15 residues. The DNA of the CDR3 is TGTGCCAGCAGCTTTGAAATATTAGGATTGGATGGGGCTTTCTTT. Translating it yields CASSFEILGLDGAFF.

The J gene is TRBJ2-5, the V gene TRBV5-1; the match to TRBD2 covers 8 bases. Germline V gene sequence: CDR1 SGHRS, CDR2 YFSETQ. Trimming removed 1 base from V and 2 bases from J; junction bases left unmatched: 4. This CDR3 is built from 15 residues. CDR3 loop: CASSLLTSGQETQYF. DNA of the CDR3: TGCGCCAGCAGCTTGCTAACTAGCGGACAAGAGACCCAGTACTTC.

CDR3 nucleotide sequence: TGTGCCAGCACCCCTATCCTCCTGAACACTGAAGCTTTCTTT. Amino acid sequence: CASTPILLNTEAFF. The rearrangement uses TRBV28 and TRBJ1-1, with no clear D. The CDR3 is made up of 14 amino acids. Germline V gives CDR1 MDHEN, CDR2 SYDVKM. Trimming took 7 bases from V and 0 from J, leaving 12 bases between them.

The chain joins TRBV5-6 to TRBJ2-7; TRBD2 might be the D (7 bases). The CDR3 runs 12 residues. In germline, CDR1 is SGHDT, CDR2 YYEEEE. The CDR3 region is CASSLGLGGQDV. The CDR3 region has the DNA TGTGCCAGCAGCTTGGGATTGGGGGGGCAGGACGTC.

The genes are TRBV6-6 and TRBJ2-7; D is possibly TRBD2 (6 bases). The ends were cut back, 2 bases at V and 5 bases at J, with 10 bases in the middle. Germline V CDR1 and CDR2: MNHNY, SVGAGI (reference sequence). CDR3 length: 13 residues. Here the CDR3 reads CASSYTREDEQYF. CDR3 nucleotides: TGTGCCAGCAGTTACACAAGGGAGGACGAGCAGTACTTC.

This clone was seen once. This rearrangement joins TRBV6-5 to TRBJ2-5, with 7 nucleotides matching TRBD2. V lost 2 bases, J lost 1 base, and 4 bases stayed unmatched. CDR3 length: 15 amino acids. CDR1 is MNHEY and CDR2 is SVGAGI in the germline V gene. In DNA, the CDR3 is TGTGCCAGCAGTTACGGTGGACTAGGCCAAGAGACCCAGTACTTC. Protein: CASSYGGLGQETQYF.

This sequence joins TRBV5-6 and TRBJ2-5, with 7 positions matching TRBD1. Matching the DNA end better, TRBJ2-7 makes the J call doubtful. CDR1 SGHDT and CDR2 YYEEEE come from the germline V gene. The CDR3 loop spans 13 amino acids. Written as DNA, the CDR3 is TGTGCCAGCAGCACGACACCAGGGGGCGAGCAGTACTTC. Translated: CASSTTPGGEQYF.

DNA for the CDR3: TGTGCCAGCAGCTTAGGGGTAAATGAGCAGTTCTTC. It encodes CASSLGVNEQFF. This chain uses TRBV7-9 with TRBJ2-1; D remains ambiguous. V was clipped by 1 base and J by 7 bases, with 5 bases between them. This CDR3 is built from 12 residues. CDR1 is SEHNR, CDR2 FQNEAQ, per germline (reference sequence).

This sequence joins TRBV27 and TRBJ2-5; 7 bases fit TRBD2. CDR1 and CDR2 from the germline V gene are MNHEY and SMNVEV (reference sequence). This CDR3 has 20 amino acids. J gave up 2 bases and V 0 bases, and 18 bases lay outside the gene matches. The CDR3 nucleotides are TGTGCCAGCAGTTTATCGGGTGGGGACTACCCAGTCCCCGATCAAGAGACCCAGTACTTC. The encoded protein is CASSLSGGDYPVPDQETQYF.

The gene calls are TRBV18 and TRBJ1-2, with TRBD1 as a possible D gene (5 bases). Germline V lookup: CDR1 KGHSH, CDR2 LQKENI. CDR3 size: 12 residues. Trimming shortened V by 2 bases and J by 6 bases, and 7 bases separated the two germline ends. The CDR3 DNA follows: TGTGCCAGCTCACCAGGAGGGGATGGCTACACCTTC. Its protein is CASSPGGDGYTF.

The V and J genes are TRBV30 and TRBJ2-3, with D perhaps matching TRBD1 (5 bases). V lost 1 base, J lost 0 bases, and 5 bases lay in between. Germline V gene data show CDR1 as GTSNPN and CDR2 as SVGIG (reference sequence). The CDR3 consists of 13 residues. CDR3 DNA: TGTGCCTGGAGTGAGGGGAGCACAGATACGCAGTATTTT. Amino acids: CAWSEGSTDTQYF.

V gene TRBV7-9 combines with J gene TRBJ1-6; D perhaps matches TRBD1 (5 bases). The germline V gene encodes CDR1 SEHNR and CDR2 FQNEAQ (reference sequence). V dropped 5 bases and J dropped 3 bases, with 11 bases sitting between them. This CDR3 contains 15 residues. The CDR3 protein is CASSGGTDYNSPLHF. DNA for the CDR3: TGTGCCAGCAGCGGAGGGACGGACTATAATTCACCCCTCCACTTT. The whole variable domain, remainder taken from reference TRBV7-9 and TRBJ1-6, is DTGVSQNPRHKITKRGQNVTFRCDPISEHNRLYWYRQTLGQGPEFLTYFQNEAQLEKSRLLSDRFSAERPKGSFSTLEIQRTEQGDSAMYLCASSGGTDYNSPLHFGNGTRLTVT.

This sequence joins TRBV10-2 and TRBJ1-2, with D tentatively TRBD1 (5 bases). The germline gives CDR1 WSHSY, CDR2 SAAADI. V lost 6 bases and J 6 bases, leaving 8 bases between the germline ends. This CDR3 comprises 11 residues. CDR3 bases: TGCGCCAGCAGAGCGGGGGATGGCTACACCTTC. Its protein is CASRAGDGYTF.

This chain connects TRBV6-1 to TRBJ2-1; TRBD1 agrees at 9 bases. In germline, CDR1 is MNHNS, CDR2 SASEGT. This CDR3 is built from 15 residues. The V and J ends lost 5 bases and 3 bases, in that order; junction bases with no gene match: 5. The CDR3 coding sequence is TGTGCCAGCAGTACCGGACAGGGGAACTACAATGAGCAGTTCTTC. Residues: CASSTGQGNYNEQFF.

This chain connects TRBV7-9 to TRBJ1-6; no definite D call. Per the germline V gene, CDR1 is SEHNR and CDR2 is FQNEAQ (reference sequence). The CDR3 consists of 14 residues. Deletions cut 5 bases from V and 7 bases from J, with 12 bases between. The CDR3 sequence: CASSQDSANSPLHF. For the CDR3, the DNA is TGTGCCAGCAGCCAGGATTCTGCGAATTCACCCCTCCACTTT.

This clone was picked up a small number of times. The chain links TRBV7-6 to TRBJ2-7; a possible D gene is TRBD1 (6 bases). From germline, CDR1 is SGHVS and CDR2 FNYEAQ. Deletions cut 3 bases from V and 3 bases from J, with 9 bases between. This CDR3 is built from 13 residues. The CDR3: CASSLWTDYEQYF. CDR3 sequence (DNA): TGTGCCAGCAGCTTGTGGACAGACTACGAGCAGTACTTC.